Each of the 27 T cell receptor beta chains below was sequenced from the same sample in a study of blood T cell repertoires in COVID-19. Sequencing used immunoSEQ multiplex PCR; TCRdb keeps in-frame clones, though not all of them. Among about 150,000 clones listed, around 80% were seen once. Sequencing used peripheral blood. The receptor source for this set is a woman in her seventies who had recovered from COVID-19.

The V gene is TRBV12-3 or TRBV12-4, the J gene TRBJ2-7; a possible D gene is TRBD2 (6 bases). CDR3 size: 13 residues. Trimming removed 7 bases at V and 2 bases at J, with 12 bases between. The CDR3 DNA reads TGTGCCAGCACCCCCGGCGGGACCTACGAGCAGTACTTC. This codes for CASTPGGTYEQYF.

The V and J genes are TRBV5-5 and TRBJ1-5; TRBD1 matches 7 bases. The CDR3 sequence is 16 residues long. V lost 6 bases, J lost 1 base, and 10 bases stayed unmatched. The V gene's germline CDR1 is SGHKS and CDR2 YYEKEE (reference sequence). The CDR3 DNA reads TGTGCCAGCAACAGGGGAGGTTTGGGGAGCAATCAGCCCCAGCATTTT. This codes for CASNRGGLGSNQPQHF.

This chain joins TRBV10-3 and TRBJ1-1; 10 nucleotides line up with TRBD1. CDR3 length: 13 residues. CDR1 ENHRY and CDR2 SYGVKD come from the germline V gene. V dropped 6 bases and J dropped 6; count of bases not matched to a gene: 4. CDR3 loop: CAISRQGAPEAFF. DNA for the CDR3: TGTGCCATCAGCAGACAGGGGGCGCCTGAAGCTTTCTTT.

This clone was observed a few times. This sequence joins TRBV5-1 and TRBJ2-2; TRBD1 agrees at 7 bases. CDR1 SGHRS and CDR2 YFSETQ come from the germline V gene. Unmatched junction bases numbered 6, after V lost 4 bases and J lost 0 bases. The CDR3 totals 16 residues. This chain's CDR3 is CASSQATGTNTGELFF. The CDR3 DNA reads TGCGCCAGCAGCCAAGCGACAGGGACGAACACCGGGGAGCTGTTTTTT.

The V gene is TRBV5-6, the J gene TRBJ2-7, with D maybe TRBD2 (7 bases). Germline V gives CDR1 SGHDT, CDR2 YYEEEE. The CDR3 runs 15 residues. V was clipped by 2 bases and J by 1 base, with 13 bases between them. CDR3 in DNA: TGTGCCAGCAGCTTCGGAGGGAGGGGGTCCTACGAGCAGTACTTC. As protein: CASSFGGRGSYEQYF.

The V and J genes are TRBV4-1 and TRBJ2-2; D may be TRBD1 (5 bases). The CDR3 is made up of 16 amino acids. CDR1 is MGHRA, CDR2 YSYEKL, per germline. V was clipped by 3 bases and J by 6 bases, with 17 bases between them. Here the CDR3 DNA reads TGCGCCAGCAGCCAGCGCACAGGAGAACCCGCCGGGGAGCTGTTTTTT. It codes for CASSQRTGEPAGELFF.

This chain connects TRBV4-3 to TRBJ1-6, with D unresolved. The germline V gene has CDR1 LGHNA and CDR2 YSLEER. V lost 2 bases and J lost 6, with 5 bases in between. This CDR3 has 13 amino acids. CDR3 DNA sequence: TGCGCCAGCAGCCAACGGGGTAATTCACCCCTCCACTTT. It yields the protein CASSQRGNSPLHF.

The chain couples TRBV20-1 to TRBJ2-3; TRBD2 matches 8 bases. The V segment lost 3 bases and the J segment 6 bases; nucleotides outside the gene matches: 14. Germline V gene sequence: CDR1 DFQATT, CDR2 SNEGSKA (reference sequence). This CDR3 has 16 residues. CDR3 in amino acids: CSASVWGGGPMDTQYF. CDR3 in DNA: TGCAGTGCTAGTGTCTGGGGCGGGGGGCCCATGGATACGCAGTATTTT.

This rearrangement joins TRBV28 to TRBJ2-1, with D possibly matching TRBD2 (5 bases). Germline V CDR1 and CDR2: MDHEN, SYDVKM. CDR3 length: 13 residues. The germline V and J ends were trimmed by 6 bases and 4 bases, with 10 bases remaining between them. CDR3 loop: CASRVSVYNEQFF. CDR3 coding DNA: TGTGCCAGCAGAGTTAGCGTATACAATGAGCAGTTCTTC.

This rearrangement joins TRBV30 to TRBJ1-1; D not resolved. Trimming removed 0 bases at V and 5 bases at J, with 10 bases between. The CDR3 contains 13 residues. The germline V gene encodes CDR1 GTSNPN and CDR2 SVGIG (reference sequence). CDR3 loop: CAWSVLRGTEAFF. DNA of the CDR3: TGTGCCTGGAGTGTACTCCGGGGAACTGAAGCTTTCTTT.

The rearrangement uses TRBV19 and TRBJ1-6; possibly TRBD1 for D (5 bases). Trimming removed 0 bases from V and 8 bases from J, with 8 bases in between. The CDR3 is 14 amino acids. Germline V gene lookup returns CDR1 LNHDA and CDR2 SQIVND (reference sequence). CDR3 protein: CASSIDRVHSPLHF. CDR3 nucleotide sequence: TGTGCCAGTAGTATAGACAGGGTACATTCACCCCTCCACTTT.

The chain is built from TRBV5-4 and TRBJ1-2; 8 nucleotides agree with TRBD1. CDR1 is SGHNT, CDR2 YYREEE, per germline (reference sequence). V trimming: 1 base; J trimming: 3 bases; junction bases outside the gene matches: 2. This CDR3 spans 14 amino acids. The CDR3 loop is CASSLPTGDYGYTF. As DNA, the CDR3 is TGTGCCAGCAGCTTGCCGACAGGGGACTATGGCTACACCTTC.

The chain couples TRBV28 to TRBJ2-1; 9 positions agree with TRBD1. The CDR3 is 16 amino acids. Germline V lookup: CDR1 MDHEN, CDR2 SYDVKM. The trim removed 5 bases at V and 2 bases at J, leaving 7 bases unmatched. The CDR3 loop reads CASSPPGDRAYNEQFF. Here the CDR3 DNA reads TGTGCCAGCAGTCCCCCCGGGGACAGGGCCTACAATGAGCAGTTCTTC.

Only one count was recorded for this clone. The CDR3 sequence: CASSPSQATNEKLFF. CDR3 nucleotide sequence: TGCGCCAGCAGCCCGTCTCAGGCAACTAATGAAAAACTGTTTTTT. The rearrangement links TRBV5-1 to TRBJ1-4; D not certain. The germline V gene encodes CDR1 SGHRS and CDR2 YFSETQ. The CDR3 contains 15 residues. The V end was cut by 4 bases, the J end by 0 bases, with 10 bases between.

The chain has TRBV2 and TRBJ2-3; 7 nucleotides line up with TRBD1. This CDR3 spans 14 amino acids. Germline loops: CDR1 SNHLY, CDR2 FYNNEI. V trimming: 6 bases; J trimming: 0 bases; junction bases outside the gene matches: 3. The CDR3 nucleotides read TGTGCCAGCAGCCAACAGGGGAGCACAGATACGCAGTATTTT. Amino acid sequence: CASSQQGSTDTQYF.

The rearrangement links TRBV9 to TRBJ2-7; maybe TRBD2 (7 bases). Germline assignment: CDR1 SGDLS and CDR2 YYNGEE. The CDR3 contains 15 residues. V was pared by 0 bases and J by 4 bases, with 14 bases between. CDR3 residues: CASSVGEGVGYEQYF. The DNA of the CDR3 is TGTGCCAGCAGCGTAGGGGAGGGGGTTGGGTACGAGCAGTACTTC.

V gene TRBV4-1 combines with J gene TRBJ2-7; the match to TRBD1 covers 7 bases. Germline V gives CDR1 MGHRA, CDR2 YSYEKL. The CDR3 has 12 residues. After removal of 4 bases from V and 9 bases from J, the junction contained 6 bases not matched to a gene. The CDR3 loop is CASSPGQAVQYF. The CDR3 region has the DNA TGCGCCAGCAGCCCCGGACAGGCCGTGCAGTACTTC.

The chain couples TRBV2 to TRBJ1-6; TRBD1 agrees at 9 bases. With V trimmed by 6 bases and J by 3 bases, 6 bases remained unmatched. The CDR3 contains 16 residues. Germline loops: CDR1 SNHLY, CDR2 FYNNEI. The CDR3 sequence: CASSKDRGLYNSPLHF. CDR3 bases: TGTGCCAGCAGCAAGGACAGGGGACTCTATAATTCACCCCTCCACTTT.

V usage is TRBV7-9 and J usage is TRBJ2-1, with D possibly matching TRBD2 (7 bases). Per the germline V gene, CDR1 is SEHNR and CDR2 is FQNEAQ (reference sequence). Trimming took 5 bases from V and 9 from J, leaving 17 bases between them. The length of the CDR3 is 14 residues. As DNA, the CDR3 is TGTGCCAGCAGCCTCCTAGGGGAGGGGGGTGAGCAGTTCTTC. Translated, it gives CASSLLGEGGEQFF. The whole variable domain, filled in from reference TRBV7-9 and TRBJ2-1, reads DTGVSQNPRHKITKRGQNVTFRCDPISEHNRLYWYRQTLGQGPEFLTYFQNEAQLEKSRLLSDRFSAERPKGSFSTLEIQRTEQGDSAMYLCASSLLGEGGEQFFGPGTRLTVL.

The genes are TRBV7-2 and TRBJ1-5; D is possibly TRBD1 (5 bases). The CDR3 loop spans 15 amino acids. Trimming pared 5 bases from V and 3 bases from J, leaving 14 bases between. Looked up from germline, CDR1 is SGHTA and CDR2 is FQGNSA. This CDR3 reads CASSHGSGNNQPQHF. Written as DNA, the CDR3 is TGTGCCAGCAGCCACGGGTCAGGGAACAATCAGCCCCAGCATTTT.

The rearrangement uses TRBV7-3 and TRBJ2-1; D may be TRBD2 (5 bases). Germline V gives CDR1 SGHTA, CDR2 FQGTGA. V was trimmed by 5 bases and J by 10 bases, leaving 15 bases between them. CDR3 length: 13 amino acids. CDR3 DNA: TGTGCCAGCAGCCCCGGACCTCCGGGGGAGCAGTTCTTC. As protein: CASSPGPPGEQFF.

The rearrangement links TRBV5-1 to TRBJ1-1; 9 nucleotides line up with TRBD1. The germline CDR1 and CDR2 sequences are SGHRS and YFSETQ. This CDR3 spans 14 amino acids. Unmatched junction bases numbered 8, after V lost 5 bases and J lost 6 bases. CDR3 nucleotide sequence: TGCGCCAGCAGTACGACAGGGGGAGCCCCTGAAGCTTTCTTT. Protein: CASSTTGGAPEAFF.

For the CDR3, the DNA is TGTGCCAGCAGCGTAGGGAGCGGACTGCAAGAGACCCAGTACTTC. This sequence encodes CASSVGSGLQETQYF. The V and J genes are TRBV9 and TRBJ2-5, with D perhaps matching TRBD2 (5 bases). The CDR3 totals 15 residues. Germline values: CDR1 SGDLS, CDR2 YYNGEE. Deletions cut 0 bases from V and 2 bases from J, with 11 bases between.

There are a few counts of this clone. The chain joins TRBV7-2 to TRBJ2-1; TRBD2 aligns across 7 bases. CDR3 length equals 13 residues. With V trimmed by 1 base and J by 10 bases, 4 bases remained unmatched. Germline CDR1 reads SGHTA; CDR2 reads FQGNSA. Here the CDR3 reads CASSLVWGGEQFF. CDR3 bases: TGTGCCAGCAGCTTAGTTTGGGGGGGGGAGCAGTTCTTC.

The gene calls are TRBV18 and TRBJ2-7; possible D gene TRBD1, 7 bases. The CDR3 sequence is 15 residues long. Trimming removed 6 bases from V and 3 bases from J, with 18 bases in between. Germline assignment: CDR1 KGHSH and CDR2 LQKENI. The CDR3: CASSLATGKGYEQYF. The CDR3 bases are TGTGCCAGCTCCCTAGCGACAGGGAAGGGCTACGAGCAGTACTTC.

V and J are TRBV11-3 and TRBJ2-5, with 12 bases lining up with TRBD2. The V segment lost 1 base and the J segment 4 bases; nucleotides outside the gene matches: 4. Germline V gives CDR1 SGHNT, CDR2 YENEEA. The CDR3 totals 16 residues. The CDR3 DNA reads as TGTGCCAGCAGCTTAGGGCTAGCGGGAGGGCCAGAGACCCAGTACTTC. The encoded protein is CASSLGLAGGPETQYF.

The chain combines TRBV28 with TRBJ2-5; 7 bases fit TRBD2. The CDR3 has 15 amino acids. CDR1 and CDR2 (germline): MDHEN, SYDVKM. The V gene end was trimmed by 7 bases and the J gene end by 0 bases; junction bases not matched to a gene: 8. For the CDR3, the DNA is TGTGCCAGCACCCCGGCTAGCGGTGACCAAGAGACCCAGTACTTC. This encodes CASTPASGDQETQYF.